These 23 T cell receptor beta chains were sequenced from one sample in a study of PD-1 blockade in classical Hodgkin lymphoma (dated by TCRdb to 2019 to 2021). The sample's time point label, decoded: cycle 2 day 1 (C2D1) of nivolumab. All trial patients had relapsed after autologous stem cell transplantation, with cohorts A, B and C differing in prior brentuximab vedotin exposure. Preparation of the library involved the immunoSEQ multiplex PCR assay. Here the immuneACCESS table is served through TCRdb, limited to in-frame sequences with V and J called. Missing clones are a known gap in these copies; in checked studies unresolved V genes cover under half, and the rest lacks a known reason. This sample holds under 20,000 clones; about 81% were observed only once. The ten largest make up 27% of the sample. The sample consisted of peripheral blood mononuclear cells (PBMCs), taken before the second cycle of nivolumab. These receptors all come from a human donor with classical Hodgkin lymphoma.

The chain is built from TRBV2 and TRBJ1-1, with 7 bases matching TRBD1. With V trimmed by 6 bases and J by 6 bases, 7 bases remained unmatched. The CDR3 contains 13 residues. Germline CDR1 and CDR2: SNHLY and FYNNEI. CDR3 DNA: TGTGCCAGCAGACCTCAGGGGGGGGCTGAAGCTTTCTTT. Its protein is CASRPQGGAEAFF.

The chain carries TRBV15 and TRBJ2-1, with D hard to call. The V end lost 0 bases, the J end lost 9 bases, and 9 bases lay between the germline ends. Germline CDR1 is LNHNV and CDR2 is YYDKDF (reference sequence). The CDR3 sequence is 13 residues long. CDR3 region: CATSRDLRSEQFF. As DNA, the CDR3 is TGTGCCACCAGCAGAGATCTCCGGAGTGAGCAGTTCTTC.

The rearrangement uses TRBV18 and TRBJ1-2; 7 bases fit TRBD1. The CDR3 consists of 15 residues. V was pared by 3 bases and J by 10 bases, with 14 bases of the junction left unmatched. The V gene's germline CDR1 is KGHSH and CDR2 LQKENI. The CDR3 loop is CASSPRTGVGLYYTF. For the CDR3, the DNA is TGTGCCAGCTCACCGAGGACAGGCGTCGGCCTTTACTACACCTTC.

The CDR3 nucleotides are TGTGCCAGCACCCGGACAGGGTACCACGAGCAGTACTTC. As protein: CASTRTGYHEQYF. The gene calls are TRBV5-6 and TRBJ2-7; 8 bases are shared with TRBD1. The length of the CDR3 is 13 residues. Germline CDR1 reads SGHDT; CDR2 reads YYEEEE. Losses at the gene ends were 6 bases for V and 5 bases for J; bases not matched to a gene: 7.

The rearrangement links TRBV12-5 to TRBJ1-3; 8 bases line up with TRBD1. Trimming removed 6 bases from V and 2 bases from J; junction bases left unmatched: 3. Germline V gene lookup returns CDR1 LGHNT and CDR2 FRNRAP. The CDR3 contains 14 residues. In DNA form, the CDR3 reads TGTGCTAGTGGCCGGACAGGGACTGGAAACACCATATATTTT. Encoded protein: CASGRTGTGNTIYF.

The rearrangement links TRBV7-8 to TRBJ1-2; D remains unclear. The CDR3 consists of 14 residues. The germline CDR1 and CDR2 sequences are SGHVS and FQNEAQ. Trimming cost V 5 bases and J 6 bases, with 16 bases left between them. The CDR3 DNA reads as TGTGCCAGCAGCGAAGATCAGGTGGGGAATGGCTACACCTTC. Protein sequence: CASSEDQVGNGYTF. Drawing the rest from reference TRBV7-8 and TRBJ1-2, the complete variable domain is GAGVSQSPRYKVAKRGQDVALRCDPISGHVSLFWYQQALGQGPEFLTYFQNEAQLDKSGLPSDRFFAERPEGSVSTLKIQRTQQEDSAVYLCASSEDQVGNGYTFGSGTRLTVV.

The genes are TRBV11-2 and TRBJ2-1; D unresolved. This CDR3 has 15 amino acids. Between the trimmed V and J ends, which lost 7 bases and 5 bases, there was a span of 18 bases. Germline CDR1 and CDR2: SGHAT and FQNNGV. The CDR3: CASKLGSLMDNEQFF. The CDR3, as DNA: TGTGCCAGCAAATTGGGCAGTTTGATGGACAATGAGCAGTTCTTC.

The CDR3 region is CASSPSPGGKITEAFF. CDR3 sequence (DNA): TGTGCCAGCTCACCATCCCCAGGGGGGAAGATTACTGAAGCTTTCTTT. This chain uses TRBV18 with TRBJ1-1; 7 nucleotides align to TRBD1. The V segment lost 2 bases and the J segment 5 bases; nucleotides outside the gene matches: 11. This CDR3 has 16 amino acids. Germline values: CDR1 KGHSH, CDR2 LQKENI.

The J gene is TRBJ2-2, the V gene TRBV19; no firm D call. This CDR3 contains 15 residues. Germline V gives CDR1 LNHDA, CDR2 SQIVND (reference sequence). Between the trimmed V and J ends, which lost 5 bases and 5 bases, there was a span of 15 bases. The CDR3 reads CASSPTGLLTGELFF. The CDR3 DNA reads as TGTGCCAGTAGTCCGACGGGCCTTTTAACCGGGGAGCTGTTTTTT.

The chain combines TRBV27 with TRBJ1-6; D gene ambiguous. V lost 4 bases to trimming and J lost 6 bases, with 13 bases between them. The V gene's germline CDR1 is MNHEY and CDR2 SMNVEV (reference sequence). The CDR3 loop spans 15 amino acids. CDR3 sequence (DNA): TGTGCCAGCAGTTATGGGATGGGCCCTAATTCACCCCTCCACTTT. Amino acids: CASSYGMGPNSPLHF.

This clone was seen once. This chain uses TRBV2 with TRBJ2-3, with D uncertain. The V and J ends lost 7 bases and 0 bases respectively, with 14 bases between them. The CDR3 is 15 residues long. The V gene's germline CDR1 is SNHLY and CDR2 FYNNEI. CDR3 sequence: CASTEIQSSTDTQYF. The DNA for the CDR3 is TGTGCCAGCACGGAGATCCAATCTAGCACAGATACGCAGTATTTT.

This chain links TRBV7-2 with TRBJ2-3; D remains ambiguous. Germline values: CDR1 SGHTA, CDR2 FQGNSA. V gave up 2 bases and J gave up 4 bases, with 4 bases separating them. There are 12 residues in the CDR3. The CDR3 spells CASSLSADTQYF. CDR3 in DNA: TGTGCCAGCAGCTTATCCGCAGATACGCAGTATTTT.

V usage is TRBV5-1 and J usage is TRBJ1-1, with D possibly matching TRBD1 (6 bases). Per germline, CDR1 SGHRS and CDR2 YFSETQ. V lost 6 bases and J lost 3, with 18 bases in between. The CDR3 length is 15 residues. In DNA, the CDR3 is TGCGCCAGCAATTCGGGAGGGGGTGAGGACACTGAAGCTTTCTTT. This translates into CASNSGGGEDTEAFF. Filled out from reference TRBV5-1 and TRBJ1-1, the complete variable domain reads KAGVTQTPRYLIKTRGQQVTLSCSPISGHRSVSWYQQTPGQGLQFLFEYFSETQRNKGNFPGRFSGRQFSNSRSEMNVSTLELGDSALYLCASNSGGGEDTEAFFGQGTRLTVV.

The V call is TRBV15, the J call TRBJ1-4, with D unclear. Between the trimmed V and J ends, which lost 0 bases and 8 bases, there was a span of 16 bases. This CDR3 spans 16 amino acids. Germline CDR1 is LNHNV and CDR2 is YYDKDF (reference sequence). The chain's CDR3 is CATSRDLAGSREKLFF. CDR3 in DNA: TGTGCCACCAGCAGAGATCTTGCGGGGTCCCGAGAAAAACTGTTTTTT.

The chain uses TRBV18 and TRBJ1-1, with D possibly matching TRBD1 (5 bases). Germline loops: CDR1 KGHSH, CDR2 LQKENI. Trimming took off 4 bases at V and 4 bases at J, with 16 bases between the two ends. This CDR3 has 15 residues. DNA of the CDR3: TGTGCCAGCTCACTTACGGAGGGGTCCTCCACTGAAGCTTTCTTT. Its translation: CASSLTEGSSTEAFF.

The rearrangement uses TRBV29-1 and TRBJ2-7, with a tentative D call TRBD2 (6 bases). The V gene's germline CDR1 is SQVTM and CDR2 ANQGSEA. This CDR3 spans 15 amino acids. Trimming pared 7 bases from V and 0 bases from J, leaving 19 bases between. The CDR3 reads CSASDPGGSSYEQYF. In DNA, the CDR3 is TGCAGCGCTTCAGACCCCGGGGGTAGCTCCTACGAGCAGTACTTC.

With respect to this clone: Relative to the germline gene, one junction end is altered; a read error may explain this. The chain couples TRBV7-3 to TRBJ2-3; D is possibly TRBD1 (6 bases). Germline loops: CDR1 SGHTA, CDR2 FQGTGA. The CDR3 runs to 14 residues. CDR3 DNA sequence: TGTGCCAGCAGCCTAACAGGGACCACAGATACGCAGTATTTT. It codes for CASSLTGTTDTQYF.

In this sample, this clone turned up a few times. The chain links TRBV4-3 to TRBJ2-5, with D possibly being TRBD2 (6 bases). The CDR3 consists of 16 residues. Between the trimmed V and J ends, which lost 3 bases and 5 bases, there was a span of 19 bases. The germline gives CDR1 LGHNA, CDR2 YSLEER. The CDR3 loop reads CASSQETGTLQETQYF. CDR3 DNA sequence: TGCGCCAGCAGCCAGGAGACGGGGACTCTACAGGAGACCCAGTACTTC.

The V and J genes are TRBV4-2 and TRBJ2-3; D remains unclear. The CDR3 contains 13 residues. Germline CDR1 LGHNA, CDR2 YNFKEQ. The ends were cut back, 2 bases at V and 10 bases at J, with 13 bases in the middle. Here the CDR3 DNA reads TGTGCCAGCAGCCAATTCGGGTCCGAAGCGCAGTATTTT. The encoded protein is CASSQFGSEAQYF.

Of note for this clone: A much more abundant neighbour one base away suggests this may be a read error. The chain combines TRBV13 with TRBJ1-1; 10 nucleotides match TRBD1. V lost 5 bases and J lost 6; bases outside the gene matches: 15. The germline V gene has CDR1 PRHDT and CDR2 FYEKMQ (reference sequence). The CDR3 sequence is 17 residues long. CDR3 sequence (DNA): TGTGCCAGCAGCGCGGGCTACCGGACAGGGGGGTCTGCTGAAGCTTTCTTT. Residues: CASSAGYRTGGSAEAFF.

The sample holds a few counts of this clone. The chain recombines TRBV4-3 with TRBJ2-5, with D unclear. The ends were cut back, 0 bases at V and 7 bases at J, with 9 bases in the middle. There are 13 residues in the CDR3. CDR1 is LGHNA, CDR2 YSLEER, per germline. In DNA form, the CDR3 reads TGCGCCAGCAGCCAAGATCTTCCGGGGACCCAGTACTTC. Amino acids: CASSQDLPGTQYF.

V and J are TRBV5-1 and TRBJ2-1; 10 bases agree with TRBD1. CDR3 length equals 16 residues. The ends lost 4 bases at V and 6 bases at J; junction bases unmatched: 10. Germline V CDR1 and CDR2: SGHRS, YFSETQ. CDR3 in DNA: TGCGCCAGCAGCATCCAAGCCGGGACAGGGGTCAATGAGCAGTTCTTC. Encoded protein: CASSIQAGTGVNEQFF.

Turning to this clone: This same CDR3 is encoded by further DNA sequences in the sample. The rearrangement links TRBV27 to TRBJ2-3, with TRBD1 matching 7 bases. This CDR3 has 14 residues. The J segment lost 1 base and the V segment lost 5 bases, leaving 3 bases of the junction unmatched. Germline V gene sequence: CDR1 MNHEY, CDR2 SMNVEV (reference sequence). CDR3 nucleotides: TGTGCCAGCAGTACGAGGGGGCGCACAGATACGCAGTATTTT. Protein product: CASSTRGRTDTQYF.